This T cell receptor beta chain was captured by sequencing in a study of quantifying T cell responses using KT2 cells. Across the whole study: cDNA was made from DNase-treated RNA using alpha and beta constant primers. The study, taken as a whole, reports: The number of KT2 alpha and beta sequences was a linear function of input KT2 cells.

The cDNA 3' end received a ligated oligonucleotide with a UMI. First-round PCR used four to five cycles and beta primers RC1.1 and RC1.2 covering TRBC1 and TRBC2. Separate processing of TCR alpha and beta chains began at the second PCR. TCRdb ran MiXCR on the UMI-ligation and nested PCR reads and lists one entry per CDR3 protein. The table records 30,000 or so distinct CDR3 sequences, roughly 7.2% of them present only once. Worth noting for this clonotype: Antigen specificity is unknown.

V shed 4 bases and J shed 6 bases, with 16 bases lying between them. CDR1 is LGHDT and CDR2 is YNNKEL in the germline V gene (reference sequence). This CDR3 region has 14 residues. Different KT2-to-PBMC ratios were created with a constant PBMC count. The TCR comes from a human donor. Sequencing was performed on PBMCs spiked with cells of the T cell clone KT2. This sequence joins TRBV3-1 and TRBJ2-7, with D perhaps TRBD2 (7 bases). CDR3 bases: TGTGCCAGCAGCCCGGGGGCTAGCGGTAGCGAGCAGTACTTC. This gives the protein CASSPGASGSEQYF.